This T cell receptor beta chain was identified during a study of human T cells and chemical hapten exposure. At the level of the study: During the roughly 25-week study period, patients had diphenylcyclopropenone applied to the scalp every week. How much TCR each sample yielded varied, mostly because pooled library volumes differed slightly. Broader study findings: Expanded TCRs showed more large CDR3 clusters than pre-sensitization or healthy control sets. Those TCRs sitting above 1 in 1000 frequency stayed the same with DPC sensitization.

The time point: pre-sensitization, week 0. Treatment indicated: therapeutic diphenylcyclopropenone sensitization with weekly scalp DPC. This clonotype was seen a few times. Its specificity is not known. Each CDR3 protein is one row after TCRdb ran MiXCR on the RACE reads. The data show about 92,000 distinct CDR3 sequences, around 10% seen once. The specimen was whole blood, collected in connection with sensitization to the hapten diphenylcyclopropenone (DPC). The source of this sequence is a woman between 35 and 50 years old with alopecia areata. Some clones in this sample may be carry-over from other donors' samples.

The CDR3 DNA follows: TGTGCCTGGAGTAACAGGCATGATCAGCCCCAGCATTTT. Translated, it gives CAWSNRHDQPQHF. The chain is built from TRBV30 and TRBJ1-5, with TRBD1 as a possible D gene (5 bases). The V end lost 2 bases, the J end lost 5 bases, and 10 bases lay between the germline ends. Germline CDR1 and CDR2: GTSNPN and SVGIG (reference sequence). The CDR3 length is 13 residues.